This T cell receptor beta chain was obtained from a study of shared clonotypes between healthy human individuals. As for the study in general: Each donor contributed plates that comprised three CD4 naive, three CD4 memory, two CD8 naive and one CD8 memory. The study's findings and limits: Only blood underwent sampling, and tissue repertoires likely differ. Clonotype sharing levels among donors were expected to vary with sequencing depth.

Of note for this clone: Its antigen is unknown.

From germline, CDR1 is SEHNR and CDR2 FQNEAQ (reference sequence). V was pared by 2 bases and J by 0 bases, with 10 bases of the junction left unmatched. The CDR3 runs 18 residues. Recent acute infections and vaccinations were absent in the healthy HIV-negative adult donors. Assay used: immunoSEQ multiplex PCR; TCRdb lists only in-frame clones, some missing. The sample has some 1,400,000 clones; approximately 97% are singletons. This receptor was obtained from a man aged 30 to 39 in good health. The chain links TRBV7-9 to TRBJ2-3, with 8 bases lining up with TRBD2. Sequences were obtained from naive CD4+ T cells sorted from blood. The subset here: CD45RA+ positively selected. The CDR3 region is CASSLLASGSASTDTQYF. The CDR3 DNA follows: TGTGCCAGCAGCTTACTGGCTAGCGGGTCCGCTAGCACAGATACGCAGTATTTT.